The clone carrying this TCR beta chain was seen a handful of times. Its antigen remains unknown. This sample is drawn from a study of cytomegalovirus exposure and HLA in healthy donors. General study findings and limits: The authors enumerated 150 to 200 TCR beta chains as linked to cytomegalovirus. The study assumed roughly uniform donor sequencing depth for presence/absence analyses. Segments of the TCR beta V type were, in most cases, productive about 87% or about 30% of the time in an earlier analysis. Most subjects had HLA-A and HLA-B alleles reportedly predicted accurately by TCR beta sequences.

V dropped 4 bases and J dropped 1 base, with 7 bases sitting between them. CDR3 length equals 13 residues. Germline loops: CDR1 MNHNY, CDR2 SVGAGI (reference sequence). Researchers ran the PCR with 60 Vbeta and 13 Jbeta primers. The repertoire was sequenced with immunoSEQ multiplex PCR; TCRdb's copy has only in-frame clones and lacks some. The sample contains about 200,000 clones, 75% to 90% of which appear only once. The clonotype comes from a woman between 25 and 40 years old in good health and CMV-seronegative. Material for sequencing was PBMCs. The chain is built from TRBV6-6 and TRBJ1-1; a weak D match, TRBD1 (5 bases). This CDR3 is CASSSQGNTEAFF. CDR3 nucleotide sequence: TGTGCCAGCAGTTCCCAGGGGAACACTGAAGCTTTCTTT.